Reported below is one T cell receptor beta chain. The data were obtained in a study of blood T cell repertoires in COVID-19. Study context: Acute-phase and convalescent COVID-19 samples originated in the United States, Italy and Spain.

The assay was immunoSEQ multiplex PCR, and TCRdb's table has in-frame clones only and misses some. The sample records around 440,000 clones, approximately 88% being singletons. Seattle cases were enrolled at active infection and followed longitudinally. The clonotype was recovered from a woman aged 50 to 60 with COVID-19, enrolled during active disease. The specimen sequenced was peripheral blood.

The CDR3 here is CASSVDQATYEQYF. The DNA for the CDR3 is TGTGCCAGCAGCGTAGATCAGGCTACCTACGAGCAGTACTTC. The V and J genes are TRBV9 and TRBJ2-7; D unresolved. The germline gives CDR1 SGDLS, CDR2 YYNGEE. The CDR3 consists of 14 residues. Trimming stripped 0 bases from V and 2 bases from J, with 9 bases between.